This TCR beta chain was sequenced during a study of radiotherapy plus CTLA-4 blockade in lung cancer. Study-wide context: Disease control was achieved by roughly 32% of patients, and objective responses by about 19%.

TCRdb keeps only in-frame clones here, not all; method: immunoSEQ multiplex PCR. The sample has fewer than 55,000 clones, approximately 80% seen once. This CDR3 comprises 13 residues. From germline, CDR1 is MNHEY and CDR2 SVGAGI. Unmatched junction bases numbered 5, after V lost 7 bases and J lost 5 bases. The chain couples TRBV6-5 to TRBJ1-2; TRBD1 agrees at 9 bases. The clonotype comes from a human donor with non-small cell lung cancer whose response to radiotherapy plus ipilimumab could not be evaluated. This sample comprised peripheral blood, obtained from a patient treated with radiotherapy plus ipilimumab. The CDR3 nucleotides read TGTGCCAGCAAGCGGGACAGGGATTATGGCTACACCTTC. Protein sequence: CASKRDRDYGYTF.